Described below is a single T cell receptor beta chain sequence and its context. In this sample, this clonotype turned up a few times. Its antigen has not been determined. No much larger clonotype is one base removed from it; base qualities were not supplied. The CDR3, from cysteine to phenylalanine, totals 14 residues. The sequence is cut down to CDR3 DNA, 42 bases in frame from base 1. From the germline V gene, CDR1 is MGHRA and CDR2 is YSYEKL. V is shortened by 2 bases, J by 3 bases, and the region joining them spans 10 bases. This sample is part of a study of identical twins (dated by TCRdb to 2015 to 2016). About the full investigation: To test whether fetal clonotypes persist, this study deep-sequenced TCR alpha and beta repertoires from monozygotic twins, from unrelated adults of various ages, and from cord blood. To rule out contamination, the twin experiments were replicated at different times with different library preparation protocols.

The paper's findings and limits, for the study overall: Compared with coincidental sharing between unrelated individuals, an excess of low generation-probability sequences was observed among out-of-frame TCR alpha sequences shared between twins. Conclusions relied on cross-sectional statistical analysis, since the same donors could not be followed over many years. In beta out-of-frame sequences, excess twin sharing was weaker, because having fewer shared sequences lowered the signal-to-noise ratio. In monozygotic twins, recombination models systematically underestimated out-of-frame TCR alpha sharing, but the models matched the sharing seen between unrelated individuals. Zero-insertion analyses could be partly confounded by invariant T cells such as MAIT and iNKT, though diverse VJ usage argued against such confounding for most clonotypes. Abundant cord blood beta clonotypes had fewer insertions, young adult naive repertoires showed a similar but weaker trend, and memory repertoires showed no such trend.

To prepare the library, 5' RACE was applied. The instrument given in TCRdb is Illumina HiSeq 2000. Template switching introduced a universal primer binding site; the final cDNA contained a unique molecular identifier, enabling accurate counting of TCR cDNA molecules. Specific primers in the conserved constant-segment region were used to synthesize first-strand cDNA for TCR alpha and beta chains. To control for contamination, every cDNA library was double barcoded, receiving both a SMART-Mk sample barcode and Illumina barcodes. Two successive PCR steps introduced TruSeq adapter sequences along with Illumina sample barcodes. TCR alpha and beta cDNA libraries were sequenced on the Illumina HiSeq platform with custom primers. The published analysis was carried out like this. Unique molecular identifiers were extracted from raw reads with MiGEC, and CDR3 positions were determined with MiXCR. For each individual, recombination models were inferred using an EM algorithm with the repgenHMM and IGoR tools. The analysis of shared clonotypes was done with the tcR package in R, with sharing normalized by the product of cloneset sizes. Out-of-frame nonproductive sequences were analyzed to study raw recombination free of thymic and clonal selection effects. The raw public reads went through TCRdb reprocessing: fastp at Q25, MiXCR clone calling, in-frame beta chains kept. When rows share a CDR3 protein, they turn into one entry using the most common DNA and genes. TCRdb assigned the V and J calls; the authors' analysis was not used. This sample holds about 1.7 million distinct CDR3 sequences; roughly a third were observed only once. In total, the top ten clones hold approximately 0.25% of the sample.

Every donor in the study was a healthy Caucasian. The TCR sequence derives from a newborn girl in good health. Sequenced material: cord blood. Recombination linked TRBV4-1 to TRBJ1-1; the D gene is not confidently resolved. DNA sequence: TGCGCCAGCAGCCAACGGCAAAGAGACACTGAAGCTTTCTTT. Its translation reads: CASSQRQRDTEAFF.